The 28 T cell receptor beta chains listed next were all sequenced from one sample in a study of T cell repertoires in cytomegalovirus infection. These TCRs are of unknown antigen specificity. TCRdb processed the reads anew with MiXCR; each CDR3 protein has one entry. The sample yields a few hundred thousand distinct CDR3 sequences, approximately 40% seen once. Sequencing was performed on cultured PBMCs, taken from culture after CMV antigen stimulation. These receptors came from a human donor in good health (CMV status not recorded). Some clones in this sample may be carry-over from other donors' samples.

The chain links TRBV7-6 to TRBJ1-5; 7 bases line up with TRBD1. CDR1 SGHVS and CDR2 FNYEAQ come from the germline V gene. The CDR3 has 13 amino acids. The junction had 5 bases not matched to a gene; V was cut back by 5 bases and J by 7 bases. The CDR3 reads CASSGTQGQPQHF. CDR3 bases: TGTGCCAGCAGCGGGACACAGGGGCAGCCCCAGCATTTT.

The chain couples TRBV7-2 to TRBJ2-1, with 9 bases aligning to TRBD2. Germline-derived CDR1 and CDR2 are SGHTA and FQGNSA. The V gene end was trimmed by 5 bases and the J gene end by 7 bases; junction bases not matched to a gene: 6. This CDR3 has 14 residues. This CDR3 reads CASSTLAGVNEQFF. CDR3 coding DNA: TGTGCCAGCAGCACTTTAGCGGGAGTGAATGAGCAGTTCTTC.

V is TRBV12-3 or TRBV12-4 and J is TRBJ2-3; TRBD2 might be the D (5 bases). CDR3 length: 14 amino acids. V lost 6 bases and J 3 bases, leaving 13 bases between the germline ends. CDR3: CASSATGRTDTQYF. Written as DNA, the CDR3 is TGTGCCAGCAGCGCTACGGGGAGAACAGATACGCAGTATTTT.

A note on this clonotype: A much larger clone differs from this one at a single base, so this may be a read error. The rearrangement joins TRBV7-2 to TRBJ2-1, with TRBD2 matching over 11 bases. The CDR3 length is 16 residues. Germline loops: CDR1 SGHTA, CDR2 FQGNSA. CDR3 in DNA: TGTGCCAGCAGCCCCCGGACTAGCGGGTACTACAATGAGCGGTTCTTC. It is translated as CASSPRTSGYYNERFF.

This clonotype was counted between two and nine times. The genes are TRBV7-9 and TRBJ2-3; D gene ambiguous. V was cut by 1 base and J by 4 bases, with 6 bases left in between. Germline V gene lookup returns CDR1 SEHNR and CDR2 FQNEAQ (reference sequence). The CDR3 has 13 amino acids. The DNA of the CDR3 is TGTGCCAGCAGCTTAGTGTCCTCAGATACGCAGTATTTT. Translated, it gives CASSLVSSDTQYF. Full variable domain (remainder filled in from reference TRBV7-9 and TRBJ2-3): DTGVSQNPRHKITKRGQNVTFRCDPISEHNRLYWYRQTLGQGPEFLTYFQNEAQLEKSRLLSDRFSAERPKGSFSTLEIQRTEQGDSAMYLCASSLVSSDTQYFGPGTRLTVL.

This clonotype was detected only a few times. This chain connects TRBV6-2 or TRBV6-3 to TRBJ2-1, with no clear D. Trimming left V 2 bases short and J 5 bases short, with 4 bases between. The CDR3 consists of 12 residues. Germline values: CDR1 MNHEY, CDR2 SVGEGT. CDR3 coding DNA: TGTGCCAGCAGTTACCCCAACAATGAGCAGTTCTTC. Protein product: CASSYPNNEQFF.

This clonotype has just a few counts. The chain has TRBV12-3 or TRBV12-4 and TRBJ2-1, with D tentatively TRBD2 (5 bases). The V gene lost 2 bases and the J gene lost 3 bases, with 11 bases spanning the gap. The CDR3 runs 15 residues. CDR3 coding DNA: TGTGCCAGCAGTTTATCGGGGTACTTCTACAATGAGCAGTTCTTC. As protein: CASSLSGYFYNEQFF.

The chain employs TRBV12-3 or TRBV12-4 and TRBJ1-1; TRBD1 might be the D (5 bases). CDR3 length: 22 residues. Trimming shortened V by 5 bases and J by 0 bases, and 34 bases separated the two germline ends. DNA of the CDR3: TGTGCCAGCAGTCCCAGTTTTTCTGCGAGGTTCACAAAAGACAGCATGAACACTGAAGCTTTCTTT. This codes for CASSPSFSARFTKDSMNTEAFF.

This clonotype was seen a handful of times. Being one base from a much bigger clone, this may be a read error. The genes are TRBV6-5 and TRBJ2-2, with no clear D. This CDR3 has 12 residues. From germline, CDR1 is MNHEY and CDR2 SVGAGI. V shed 4 bases and J shed 6 bases, with 6 bases lying between them. The CDR3 region is CASSFGSGELFF. CDR3 bases: TGTGCCAGCAGTTTCGGATCCGGGGAGCTGTTTTTT.

The rearrangement uses TRBV7-2 and TRBJ2-5; D is unresolved. The length of the CDR3 is 14 residues. The ends were cut back, 1 base at V and 5 bases at J, with 11 bases in the middle. CDR1 SGHTA and CDR2 FQGNSA come from the germline V gene. CDR3 residues: CASSLVVMMETQYF. The CDR3 nucleotides read TGTGCCAGCAGCTTAGTAGTTATGATGGAGACCCAGTACTTC. Filled out from reference TRBV7-2 and TRBJ2-5, the complete variable domain reads GAGVSQSPSNKVTEKGKDVELRCDPISGHTALYWYRQSLGQGLEFLIYFQGNSAPDKSGLPSDRFSAERTGGSVSTLTIQRTQQEDSAVYLCASSLVVMMETQYFGPGTRLLVL.

This clonotype was counted once. The chain links TRBV20-1 to TRBJ2-7; D uncertain. This CDR3 region has 13 residues. Germline V gene sequence: CDR1 DFQATT, CDR2 SNEGSKA (reference sequence). Trimming shortened V by 3 bases and J by 3 bases, and 12 bases separated the two germline ends. CDR3 amino acids: CSASGGDVYEQYF. The CDR3 DNA is TGCAGTGCTAGTGGCGGCGATGTCTACGAGCAGTACTTC.

This clonotype was seen only a few times. The rearrangement links TRBV7-2 to TRBJ2-7; D is unresolved. Trimming removed 8 bases at V and 6 bases at J, with 17 bases between. CDR1 is SGHTA and CDR2 is FQGNSA in the germline V gene. This CDR3 contains 13 residues. CDR3 sequence (DNA): TGTGCCAGCGGGGTTTTTACTAAGGGCGAGCAGTACTTC. Protein sequence: CASGVFTKGEQYF. Complete variable domain (other parts from reference TRBV7-2 and TRBJ2-7): GAGVSQSPSNKVTEKGKDVELRCDPISGHTALYWYRQSLGQGLEFLIYFQGNSAPDKSGLPSDRFSAERTGGSVSTLTIQRTQQEDSAVYLCASGVFTKGEQYFGPGTRLTVT.

The rearrangement links TRBV6-2 or TRBV6-3 to TRBJ2-5, with TRBD1 as a possible D gene (5 bases). Per germline, CDR1 MNHEY and CDR2 SVGEGT. CDR3 length: 15 amino acids. The germline V and J ends were trimmed by 5 bases and 4 bases, with 17 bases remaining between them. The CDR3 spells CASSPRALRGETQYF. The CDR3 DNA is TGTGCCAGCAGTCCACGTGCCTTAAGGGGAGAGACCCAGTACTTC.

The rearrangement uses TRBV7-2 and TRBJ1-5; a weak D match, TRBD1 (5 bases). Germline V CDR1 and CDR2: SGHTA, FQGNSA. The V end lost 10 bases, the J end lost 1 base, and 11 bases lay between the germline ends. This CDR3 is built from 13 residues. The CDR3 sequence is CATRGESNQPQHF. CDR3 DNA sequence: TGTGCCACCCGGGGCGAGAGCAATCAGCCCCAGCATTTT.

This clonotype was counted between two and nine times. V gene TRBV12-3 or TRBV12-4 combines with J gene TRBJ2-1; D is ambiguous. V was trimmed by 11 bases and J by 4 bases, leaving 15 bases between them. This CDR3 comprises 13 residues. CDR3 nucleotides: TGTGCCTGTCGGTGGACGGATTACAATGAGCAGTTCTTC. It yields the protein CACRWTDYNEQFF.

V is TRBV7-9 and J is TRBJ1-5, with D unclear. Germline V lookup: CDR1 SEHNR, CDR2 FQNEAQ (reference sequence). V was cut by 5 bases and J by 5 bases, with 13 bases left in between. There are 14 residues in the CDR3. CDR3 residues: CASSESNIHQPQHF. The CDR3 DNA sequence: TGTGCCAGCAGCGAGTCGAATATCCATCAGCCCCAGCATTTT.

The chain joins TRBV20-1 to TRBJ2-3; unclear D gene. V lost 6 bases to trimming and J lost 0 bases, with 10 bases between them. The CDR3 covers 13 residues. The germline gives CDR1 DFQATT, CDR2 SNEGSKA (reference sequence). The CDR3 region has the DNA TGCAGTGCCCGGTTTACTAGCACAGATACGCAGTATTTT. It specifies CSARFTSTDTQYF.

This clonotype was seen a few times. The CDR3 nucleotides are TGTGCCAGCAGACGCGGGGCGAGGATTAATCAGCCCCAGCATTTT. It is translated as CASRRGARINQPQHF. The chain uses TRBV28 and TRBJ1-5, with TRBD1 as a possible D gene (5 bases). Germline V CDR1 and CDR2: MDHEN, SYDVKM. The CDR3 is made up of 15 amino acids. The V and J ends lost 6 bases and 4 bases respectively, with 16 bases between them.

This clonotype was seen ten or more times. The chain has TRBV7-6 and TRBJ2-3; D uncertain. In germline, CDR1 is SGHVS, CDR2 FNYEAQ. The V end was cut by 2 bases, the J end by 2 bases, with 8 bases between. This CDR3 has 14 residues. The CDR3 nucleotides read TGTGCCAGCAGCTTACAACTGTTCACAGATACGCAGTATTTT. Protein sequence: CASSLQLFTDTQYF.

The table lists this clonotype with a few counts. The rearrangement joins TRBV12-3 or TRBV12-4 to TRBJ1-6; D is uncertain. The length of the CDR3 is 14 residues. V lost 8 bases to trimming and J lost 11 bases, with 19 bases between them. CDR3 DNA: TGTGCCAGCGTCGCGGGGTTCATTACGGCACCCCTCCACTTT. This translates into CASVAGFITAPLHF.

This clonotype was found a few times. This sequence joins TRBV11-2 and TRBJ1-6; possible D gene TRBD1, 6 bases. Trimming took 2 bases from V and 6 from J, leaving 14 bases between them. Germline assignment: CDR1 SGHAT and CDR2 FQNNGV. The CDR3 has 16 amino acids. The CDR3 loop is CASSLSPGVGNSPLHF. The CDR3 nucleotides read TGTGCCAGCAGCTTATCCCCAGGGGTGGGTAATTCACCCCTCCACTTT.

This rearrangement joins TRBV20-1 to TRBJ2-1; D gene unclear. V lost 0 bases and J 2 bases, leaving 5 bases between the germline ends. The germline gives CDR1 DFQATT, CDR2 SNEGSKA (reference sequence). The CDR3 totals 13 residues. CDR3 nucleotides: TGCAGTGCTAGAGATTCCCCCTACAATGAGCAGTTCTTC. Translation gives CSARDSPYNEQFF.

The chain links TRBV4-2 to TRBJ2-7; 9 bases agree with TRBD2. Looked up from germline, CDR1 is LGHNA and CDR2 is YNFKEQ. V lost 4 bases, J lost 5 bases, and 12 bases stayed unmatched. The CDR3 contains 16 residues. CDR3: CASSPRGKRGEHEQYF. DNA for the CDR3: TGTGCCAGCAGCCCCCGGGGAAAGCGGGGGGAACACGAGCAGTACTTC.

V usage is TRBV11-3 and J usage is TRBJ1-1; D call uncertain. V lost 5 bases and J 8 bases, leaving 18 bases between the germline ends. Germline-derived CDR1 and CDR2 are SGHNT and YENEEA. The CDR3 has 14 residues. DNA of the CDR3: TGTGCCAGCAGCCAAGGGTCTTGGCGGTCGGAAGCTTTCTTT. Its protein product is CASSQGSWRSEAFF.

This clonotype was detected only a few times. V and J are TRBV12-3 or TRBV12-4 and TRBJ1-4, with D unresolved. Trimming took 6 bases from V and 4 from J, leaving 15 bases between them. The CDR3 is 15 residues long. In nucleotides, the CDR3 is TGTGCCAGCAGCCCAGGCACCGAGGATAATGAAAAACTGTTTTTT. As protein: CASSPGTEDNEKLFF.

This clonotype was counted a single time. The genes are TRBV6-5 and TRBJ2-4; D call uncertain. Per germline, CDR1 MNHEY and CDR2 SVGAGI. V was pared by 6 bases and J by 0 bases, with 9 bases between. The CDR3 is 14 residues long. The DNA for the CDR3 is TGTGCCAGCAGCCCAACAGTAGCCAAAAACATTCAGTACTTC. It is translated as CASSPTVAKNIQYF.

This clonotype was detected only a few times. The chain is built from TRBV7-2 and TRBJ2-7; D is perhaps TRBD1 or TRBD2 (5 bases each). The germline V gene has CDR1 SGHTA and CDR2 FQGNSA. The V end lost 3 bases, the J end lost 4 bases, and 13 bases lay between the germline ends. There are 14 residues in the CDR3. The DNA of the CDR3 is TGTGCCAGCAGCTTTGGGGGTAAGGGTTACGAGCAGTACTTC. As protein: CASSFGGKGYEQYF.

CDR3 amino acids: CASSEDLPRTDTQYF. CDR3 bases: TGTGCCAGCAGTGAAGACTTACCTCGCACAGATACGCAGTATTTT. This sequence joins TRBV6-1 and TRBJ2-3; the D is unclear. CDR1 and CDR2 (germline): MNHNS, SASEGT. The length of the CDR3 is 15 residues. V lost 1 base to trimming and J lost 1 base, with 9 bases between them.